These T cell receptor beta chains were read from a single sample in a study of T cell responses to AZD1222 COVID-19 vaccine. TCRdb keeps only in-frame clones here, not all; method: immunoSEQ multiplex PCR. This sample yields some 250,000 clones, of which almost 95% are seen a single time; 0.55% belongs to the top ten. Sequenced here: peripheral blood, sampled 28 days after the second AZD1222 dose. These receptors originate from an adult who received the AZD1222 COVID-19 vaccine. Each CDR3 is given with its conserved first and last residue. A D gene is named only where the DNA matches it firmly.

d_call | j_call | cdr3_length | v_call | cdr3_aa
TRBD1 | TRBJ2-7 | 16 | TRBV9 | CASSVAWGQGAGEQYF
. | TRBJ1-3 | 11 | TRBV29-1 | CSVHSGNTIYF
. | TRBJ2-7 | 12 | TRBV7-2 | CASAAATYEQYF
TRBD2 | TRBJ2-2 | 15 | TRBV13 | CASSLGGTKTGELFF
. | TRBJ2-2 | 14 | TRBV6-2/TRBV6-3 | CASSWAGGYGELFF
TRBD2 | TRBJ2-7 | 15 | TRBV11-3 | CASSPGTSGRYEQYF
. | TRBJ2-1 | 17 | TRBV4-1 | CASSQDGKHFSYNEQFF
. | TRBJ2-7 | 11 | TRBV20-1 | CSARASHEQYF
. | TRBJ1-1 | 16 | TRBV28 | CASSFGDNSMNTEAFF
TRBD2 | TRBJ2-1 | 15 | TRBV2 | CASRGGGRGYNEQFF
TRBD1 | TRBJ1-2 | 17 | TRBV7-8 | CASSFEESRGRVYGYTF
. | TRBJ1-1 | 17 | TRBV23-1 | CASSQIKGGGKSTEAFF
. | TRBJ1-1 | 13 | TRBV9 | CASAGQTDTEAFF
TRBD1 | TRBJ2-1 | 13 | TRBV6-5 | CASSGQPRNEQFF
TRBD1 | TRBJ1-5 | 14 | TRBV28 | CASRGTGEYQPQHF
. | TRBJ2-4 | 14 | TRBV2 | CASSERTYQNIQYF
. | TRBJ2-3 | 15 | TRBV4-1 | CASSDTKTGLNTQYF
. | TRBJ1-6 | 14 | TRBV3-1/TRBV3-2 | CASSLGGWSSPLHF